Listed here are 6 T cell receptor beta chains from one sample, sequenced in a study of vaccination and CD4 T cells after COVID-19 (dated by TCRdb to between 2021 and 2024). What the treatment or condition label conveys for this sample: approximately 11-day PBMC culture with coronavirus spike peptide pools or control peptides (ViraFEST assay). The library came from PCR. Sequencing instrument: Illumina iSeq 100. DNA from cultured CD4+ T cells underwent TCR sequencing with the Oncomine TCR Beta short-read assay at the Johns Hopkins FTIC core. The public reads were reprocessed in TCRdb via fastp at Q25 and MiXCR, keeping in-frame beta chains. Rows with one shared CDR3 protein collapse into an entry with the most common genes and DNA. The sample yields 15,000 to 20,000 distinct CDR3 sequences; about 46% were counted once. The ten largest clones add up to roughly 6.1% of the sample. These receptors have no identified antigens.

The sequences come from CD4+ T cells from blood, cultured in vitro, collected before SARS-CoV-2 vaccination. The receptors were gathered from a human donor who had recovered from COVID-19.

CDR3 DNA sequence: TGTGCCTGGAGTGCCCTTAAGAATCAGCCCCAGCATTTT. This encodes CAWSALKNQPQHF. This chain links TRBV30 with TRBJ1-5, with no clear D. With 1 base removed from V and 4 bases from J, the gap between germline ends came to 8 bases. The CDR3 spans 13 residues. Germline V CDR1 and CDR2: GTSNPN, SVGIG (reference sequence).

This chain connects TRBV15 to TRBJ2-1; D unresolved. Germline lookup yields CDR1 LNHNV and CDR2 YYDKDF (reference sequence). V was trimmed by 0 bases and J by 4 bases, leaving 4 bases between them. The CDR3 spans 13 residues. CDR3 protein: CATSRDTYNEQFF. CDR3 DNA: TGTGCCACCAGCAGAGATACGTACAATGAGCAGTTCTTC.

This chain connects TRBV6-4 to TRBJ2-2; TRBD1 matches at 7 bases. The germline V gene encodes CDR1 MRHNA and CDR2 SNTAGT. The trim removed 5 bases at V and 5 bases at J, leaving 2 bases unmatched. The CDR3 is made up of 13 amino acids. CDR3 bases: TGTGCCAGCAGTCAACAGGGGACCGGGGAGCTGTTTTTT. This codes for CASSQQGTGELFF.

The chain recombines TRBV6-1 with TRBJ1-2, with 7 positions matching TRBD1. The germline gives CDR1 MNHNS, CDR2 SASEGT. J gave up 4 bases and V 6 bases, and 11 bases lay outside the gene matches. This CDR3 region has 15 residues. The CDR3 nucleotides are TGTGCCAGCAGCCCTGGACAGGCGGCGTTCTATGGCTACACCTTC. It translates to CASSPGQAAFYGYTF.

The gene calls are TRBV18 and TRBJ1-6, with TRBD1 identical over 11 bases. V was clipped by 4 bases and J by 8 bases; unmatched bases: 1. This CDR3 is built from 14 residues. CDR1 is KGHSH and CDR2 is LQKENI in the germline V gene. The CDR3 bases are TGTGCCAGCTCACGGGACAGGGGGGATTCACCCCTCCACTTT. It specifies CASSRDRGDSPLHF.

This clonotype was counted only a few times. This sequence joins TRBV19 and TRBJ2-7; the match to TRBD1 covers 11 bases. Germline CDR1 and CDR2: LNHDA and SQIVND (reference sequence). The trim removed 1 base at V and 3 bases at J, leaving 2 bases unmatched. This CDR3 has 15 residues. CDR3 sequence: CASSIGTGGIYEQYF. DNA for the CDR3: TGTGCCAGTAGTATAGGGACAGGGGGCATCTACGAGCAGTACTTC. The variable domain in full, with the rest retrieved from reference TRBV19 and TRBJ2-7, is DGGITQSPKYLFRKEGQNVTLSCEQNLNHDAMYWYRQDPGQGLRLIYYSQIVNDFQKGDIAEGYSVSREKKESFPLTVTSAQKNPTAFYLCASSIGTGGIYEQYFGPGTRLTVT.